The sequence of this TCR beta chain was determined in a study of blood T cell repertoires in COVID-19. Study-wide context: Acute and convalescent COVID-19 specimens originated in the United States, Italy and Spain. The cDNA or gDNA used as material had been derived from T cells, B-cell-depleted T cells, or PBMCs.

This clone was seen a single time. Original handling: Amplification of reference gene primers was used by the study to estimate nucleated cell counts. Using immunoSEQ multiplex PCR, the repertoire was profiled, and TCRdb retains in-frame clones only, with some absent. V and J calls and clone size are as listed in that table; D and trimming were resolved from the DNA. The data show almost 200,000 clones, roughly nine tenths seen once. Germline CDR1 reads SGHKS; CDR2 reads YYEKEE (reference sequence). V lost 6 bases and J lost 2, with 14 bases in between. The CDR3 consists of 14 residues. V is TRBV5-5 and J is TRBJ1-1; D perhaps matches TRBD1 (5 bases). The receptor comes from a woman in her seventies with acute or convalescent COVID-19. The sample consisted of peripheral blood. In nucleotides, the CDR3 is TGTGCCAGCAATGGTCCAGGGTTTAACACTGAAGCTTTCTTT. It encodes CASNGPGFNTEAFF. The variable domain in full, completed from reference TRBV5-5 and TRBJ1-1, reads DAGVTQSPTHLIKTRGQQVTLRCSPISGHKSVSWYQQVLGQGPQFIFQYYEKEERGRGNFPDRFSARQFPNYSSELNVNALLLGDSALYLCASNGPGFNTEAFFGQGTRLTVV.